This passage covers 19 T cell receptor beta chains from one sample sequenced in a study of blood T cell repertoires in COVID-19. The method was immunoSEQ multiplex PCR; TCRdb's version includes in-frame clones alone and lacks a portion of them. The sample comprises 450,000 to 600,000 clones, around 90% of which are singletons, and under 0.75% rests with the top ten. The sample consisted of PBMCs or T cells enriched from blood (not recorded which). The source is a woman aged 18-29 years who had recovered from COVID-19.

The rearrangement joins TRBV7-2 to TRBJ2-7, with 7 bases aligning to TRBD2. After removal of 1 base from V and 1 base from J, the junction contained 4 bases not matched to a gene. Germline V lookup: CDR1 SGHTA, CDR2 FQGNSA. CDR3 length equals 15 residues. CDR3 protein: CASSLEAGESYEQYF. Here the CDR3 DNA reads TGTGCCAGCAGCTTAGAGGCGGGGGAGTCCTACGAGCAGTACTTC.

The chain recombines TRBV5-1 with TRBJ1-3, with D maybe TRBD1 (5 bases). CDR3 length equals 14 residues. The germline gives CDR1 SGHRS, CDR2 YFSETQ. V lost 0 bases to trimming and J lost 7 bases, with 11 bases between them. DNA for the CDR3: TGCGCCAGCAGCTTGGCCCCGGGGGGGAACACCATATATTTT. Its protein is CASSLAPGGNTIYF.

V usage is TRBV5-1 and J usage is TRBJ1-1; TRBD1 aligns across 7 bases. The CDR3 covers 15 residues. CDR1 and CDR2 from the germline V gene are SGHRS and YFSETQ. The V gene end was trimmed by 4 bases and the J gene end by 1 base; junction bases not matched to a gene: 7. The CDR3 bases are TGCGCCAGCAGCCTCCAACGGACAGGGAACACTGAAGCTTTCTTT. The encoded protein is CASSLQRTGNTEAFF.

The J gene is TRBJ1-2, the V gene TRBV3-1 (or the pseudogene TRBV3-2), with D possibly TRBD1 on 6 matching bases. The CDR3 has 13 residues. V was trimmed by 4 bases and J by 4 bases, leaving 10 bases between them. Germline CDR1 and CDR2: LGHDT and YNNKEL (reference sequence). The CDR3 region is CASSPRDTYGYTF. The CDR3, as DNA: TGTGCCAGCAGCCCCCGGGACACCTATGGCTACACCTTC.

The rearrangement joins TRBV4-1 to TRBJ2-7; a possible D gene is TRBD2 (6 bases). Germline lookup yields CDR1 MGHRA and CDR2 YSYEKL. Trimming pared 0 bases from V and 4 bases from J, leaving 13 bases between. This CDR3 spans 15 amino acids. CDR3 protein: CASSQERRREYEQYF. The CDR3 bases are TGCGCCAGCAGCCAAGAGCGTAGGCGGGAATACGAGCAGTACTTC.

This clone was seen a single time. The V and J genes are TRBV9 and TRBJ2-7, with D maybe TRBD2 (7 bases). This CDR3 comprises 15 residues. The V end was cut by 3 bases, the J end by 6 bases, with 19 bases between. Per the germline V gene, CDR1 is SGDLS and CDR2 is YYNGEE. In nucleotides, the CDR3 is TGTGCCAGCAGCGCCGTGGCGGGGGCCGAGGGCGAGCAGTACTTC. Translation gives CASSAVAGAEGEQYF.

This clone was seen only a few times. The V gene is TRBV24-1, the J gene TRBJ1-2; 9 positions agree with TRBD1. Germline lookup yields CDR1 KGHDR and CDR2 SFDVKD. CDR3 size: 14 residues. J was trimmed by 6 bases and V by 7 bases; bases with no gene match: 8. In DNA, the CDR3 is TGTGCCACCAGATCGAGACAGGGGGAGGATGGCTACACCTTC. This gives the protein CATRSRQGEDGYTF.

This sequence joins TRBV3-1 (or the pseudogene TRBV3-2) and TRBJ1-2; possible D gene TRBD1, 5 bases. The V gene's germline CDR1 is LGHDT and CDR2 YNNKEL (reference sequence). The CDR3 contains 14 residues. V was cut by 2 bases and J by 3 bases, with 10 bases left in between. The CDR3 loop reads CASSQRGTDYGYTF. CDR3 DNA: TGTGCCAGCAGCCAACGCGGGACGGACTATGGCTACACCTTC.

The chain joins TRBV18 to TRBJ2-1; D might be TRBD1 (5 bases). The CDR3 spans 14 residues. Germline CDR1 and CDR2: KGHSH and LQKENI. Trimming shortened V by 4 bases and J by 6 bases, and 13 bases separated the two germline ends. The CDR3 protein is CASSRPSDSNEQFF. CDR3 in DNA: TGTGCCAGCTCACGGCCGTCAGACAGCAATGAGCAGTTCTTC.

This clone has more than one count but fewer than ten. The CDR3 coding sequence is TGTGCCAGCAGTTTAGGCGGGGGCGGTCTATACAATGAGCAGTTCTTC. It specifies CASSLGGGGLYNEQFF. The rearrangement links TRBV27 to TRBJ2-1; TRBD2 is a possible D gene (7 bases). V was clipped by 2 bases and J by 4 bases, with 15 bases between them. The CDR3 has 16 amino acids. Germline values: CDR1 MNHEY, CDR2 SMNVEV (reference sequence).

The chain couples TRBV2 to TRBJ2-7; TRBD2 is a possible D gene (6 bases). Germline lookup yields CDR1 SNHLY and CDR2 FYNNEI. The CDR3 is 16 amino acids. The V end was cut by 1 base, the J end by 4 bases, with 17 bases between. CDR3 nucleotide sequence: TGTGCCAGCAGTGAAGTGACCCGGGGGTTACGGTACGAGCAGTACTTC. Amino acids: CASSEVTRGLRYEQYF.

This clone was found once. The V gene is TRBV20-1, the J gene TRBJ2-7, with TRBD2 matching over 14 bases. The CDR3 extends over 15 amino acids. V shed 3 bases and J 3 bases; nucleotides not matched to a gene: 4. Germline CDR1 DFQATT, CDR2 SNEGSKA (reference sequence). The CDR3 DNA reads TGCAGTGCTAGTCGGGGGACTAGCGGGGGCTACGAGCAGTACTTC. Translated: CSASRGTSGGYEQYF.

The rearrangement joins TRBV2 to TRBJ2-7; tentatively, D is TRBD2 (6 bases). Trimming removed 11 bases at V and 6 bases at J, with 17 bases between. This CDR3 is 12 amino acids long. Germline assignment: CDR1 SNHLY and CDR2 FYNNEI. CDR3 in DNA: TGTGCCTTACGGGACTCGGCACGCGAGCAGTACTTC. It is translated as CALRDSAREQYF.

The chain couples TRBV7-8 to TRBJ2-7; 12 bases are a match to TRBD1. The CDR3 consists of 17 residues. V lost 1 base to trimming and J lost 0 bases; unmatched junction nucleotides: 4. Germline CDR1 SGHVS, CDR2 FQNEAQ. The CDR3 DNA reads TGTGCCAGCAGCTTAGTAGGGACAGGGGGCCTCTCCTACGAGCAGTACTTC. This codes for CASSLVGTGGLSYEQYF.

The rearrangement uses TRBV15 and TRBJ1-5; D is possibly TRBD1 (6 bases). Looked up from germline, CDR1 is LNHNV and CDR2 is YYDKDF (reference sequence). This CDR3 has 15 amino acids. Deletions cut 4 bases from V and 9 bases from J, with 19 bases between. The CDR3: CATSNPGASLGPQHF. CDR3 nucleotide sequence: TGTGCCACCAGCAATCCAGGGGCCTCCCTGGGGCCCCAGCATTTT.

This clone was picked up one time. The chain links TRBV4-2 to TRBJ2-3; the D gene is possibly TRBD2 (5 bases). Germline CDR1 is LGHNA and CDR2 is YNFKEQ. V was clipped by 0 bases and J by 5 bases, with 9 bases between them. The CDR3 consists of 14 residues. Here the CDR3 DNA reads TGTGCCAGCAGCCAAGATATTCGGGGAGATACGCAGTATTTT. Its protein product is CASSQDIRGDTQYF.

This clone has only a few counts. This chain links TRBV6-1 with TRBJ1-5; tentative D call: TRBD1 (6 bases). The CDR3 consists of 14 residues. V gave up 2 bases and J gave up 6 bases, with 11 bases separating them. From germline, CDR1 is MNHNS and CDR2 SASEGT. CDR3 in amino acids: CASSERGGFQPQHF. The DNA for the CDR3 is TGTGCCAGCAGTGAAAGGGGGGGGTTTCAGCCCCAGCATTTT.

The chain has TRBV7-8 and TRBJ2-5; D is possibly TRBD1 (5 bases). V dropped 5 bases and J dropped 0 bases, with 13 bases sitting between them. The CDR3 contains 15 residues. CDR1 is SGHVS and CDR2 is FQNEAQ in the germline V gene. The CDR3 DNA sequence: TGTGCCAGCAGCCAGACAGCAGGATACCAAGAGACCCAGTACTTC. Its protein product is CASSQTAGYQETQYF. The full variable domain, with the rest looked up from reference TRBV7-8 and TRBJ2-5, is GAGVSQSPRYKVAKRGQDVALRCDPISGHVSLFWYQQALGQGPEFLTYFQNEAQLDKSGLPSDRFFAERPEGSVSTLKIQRTQQEDSAVYLCASSQTAGYQETQYFGPGTRLLVL.

This clone was seen only a few times. This CDR3 reads CSASQFYADSEPQHF. CDR3 DNA: TGCAGTGCTAGTCAATTCTACGCGGACTCTGAGCCCCAGCATTTT. V and J are TRBV20-1 and TRBJ1-5; D call uncertain. This CDR3 has 15 residues. Germline V gene lookup returns CDR1 DFQATT and CDR2 SNEGSKA (reference sequence). The V end lost 3 bases, the J end lost 8 bases, and 20 bases lay between the germline ends.